This entry features one TCR beta chain sequence. The record originates from a study of T cell responses to AZD1222 COVID-19 vaccine. This CDR3 has 14 residues. The germline V and J ends were trimmed by 5 bases and 3 bases, with 14 bases remaining between them. Germline V lookup: CDR1 SGHRS, CDR2 YFSETQ. TCRdb's copy holds only in-frame clones and misses some; the assay was immunoSEQ multiplex PCR. The sample records about 140,000 clones, 88% being singletons. This receptor was taken from an adult who received the AZD1222 COVID-19 vaccine. V is TRBV5-1 and J is TRBJ1-2, with D possibly TRBD1 on 5 matching bases. The sample here was peripheral blood, taken 28 days after the second AZD1222 dose. As DNA, the CDR3 is TGCGCCAGCAGACGCGAGGGGCTCCACTATGGCTACACCTTC. Translation gives CASRREGLHYGYTF. Using reference TRBV5-1 and TRBJ1-2 for the parts outside the CDR3, the full variable domain is KAGVTQTPRYLIKTRGQQVTLSCSPISGHRSVSWYQQTPGQGLQFLFEYFSETQRNKGNFPGRFSGRQFSNSRSEMNVSTLELGDSALYLCASRREGLHYGYTFGSGTRLTVV.